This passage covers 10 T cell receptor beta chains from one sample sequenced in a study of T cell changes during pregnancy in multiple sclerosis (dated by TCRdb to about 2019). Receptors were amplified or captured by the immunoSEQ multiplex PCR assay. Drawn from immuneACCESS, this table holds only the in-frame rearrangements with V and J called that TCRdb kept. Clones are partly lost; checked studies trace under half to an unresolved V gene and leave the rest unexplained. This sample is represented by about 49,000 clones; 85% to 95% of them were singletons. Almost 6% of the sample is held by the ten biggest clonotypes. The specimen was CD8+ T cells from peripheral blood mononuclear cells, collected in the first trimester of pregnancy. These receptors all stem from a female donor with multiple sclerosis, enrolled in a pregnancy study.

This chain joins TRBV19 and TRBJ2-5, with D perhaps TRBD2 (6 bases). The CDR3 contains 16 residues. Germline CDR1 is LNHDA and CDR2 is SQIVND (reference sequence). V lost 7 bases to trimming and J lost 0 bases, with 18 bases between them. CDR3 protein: CASTPRRGRYQETQYF. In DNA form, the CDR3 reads TGTGCCAGTACCCCTCGGAGGGGCAGATACCAAGAGACCCAGTACTTC.

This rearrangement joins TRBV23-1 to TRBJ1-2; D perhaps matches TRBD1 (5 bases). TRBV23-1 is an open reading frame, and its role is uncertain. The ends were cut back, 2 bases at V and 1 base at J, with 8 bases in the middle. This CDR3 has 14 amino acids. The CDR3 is CASSQDSNNYGYTF. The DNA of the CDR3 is TGCGCCAGCAGTCAAGACAGCAATAACTATGGCTACACCTTC.

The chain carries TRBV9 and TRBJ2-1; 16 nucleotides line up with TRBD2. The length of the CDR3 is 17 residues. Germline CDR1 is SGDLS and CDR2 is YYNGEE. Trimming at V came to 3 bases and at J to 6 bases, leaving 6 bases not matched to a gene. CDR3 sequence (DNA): TGTGCCAGCAGCGCTTCGGGACTAGCGGGAGGGGGCAATGAGCAGTTCTTC. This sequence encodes CASSASGLAGGGNEQFF.

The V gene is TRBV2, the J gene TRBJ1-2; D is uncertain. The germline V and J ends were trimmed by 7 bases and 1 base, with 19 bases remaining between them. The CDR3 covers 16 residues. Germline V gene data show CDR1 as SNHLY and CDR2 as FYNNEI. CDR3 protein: CASTRPGEGLNYGYTF. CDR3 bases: TGTGCCAGCACCCGCCCCGGGGAAGGGCTTAACTATGGCTACACCTTC.

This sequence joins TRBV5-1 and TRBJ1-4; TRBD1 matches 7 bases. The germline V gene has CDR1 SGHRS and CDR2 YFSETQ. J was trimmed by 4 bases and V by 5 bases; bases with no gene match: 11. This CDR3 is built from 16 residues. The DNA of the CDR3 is TGCGCCAGCAGGGTTGGACGGGGACAGCTTAATGAAAAACTGTTTTTT. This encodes CASRVGRGQLNEKLFF. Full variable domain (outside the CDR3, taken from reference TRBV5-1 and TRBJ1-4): KAGVTQTPRYLIKTRGQQVTLSCSPISGHRSVSWYQQTPGQGLQFLFEYFSETQRNKGNFPGRFSGRQFSNSRSEMNVSTLELGDSALYLCASRVGRGQLNEKLFFGSGTQLSVL.

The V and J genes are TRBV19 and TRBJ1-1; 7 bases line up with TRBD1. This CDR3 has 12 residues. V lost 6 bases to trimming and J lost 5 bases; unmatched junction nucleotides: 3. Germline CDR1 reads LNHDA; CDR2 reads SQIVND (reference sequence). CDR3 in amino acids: CASRTGRTEAFF. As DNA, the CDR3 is TGTGCCAGTAGGACAGGGAGGACTGAAGCTTTCTTT.

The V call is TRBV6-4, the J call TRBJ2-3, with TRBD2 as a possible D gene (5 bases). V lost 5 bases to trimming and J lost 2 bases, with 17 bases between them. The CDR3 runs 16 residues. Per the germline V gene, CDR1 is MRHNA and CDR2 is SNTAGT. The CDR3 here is CASSPQADSYTDTQYF. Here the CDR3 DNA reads TGTGCCAGCAGTCCGCAAGCGGATAGCTACACAGATACGCAGTATTTT.

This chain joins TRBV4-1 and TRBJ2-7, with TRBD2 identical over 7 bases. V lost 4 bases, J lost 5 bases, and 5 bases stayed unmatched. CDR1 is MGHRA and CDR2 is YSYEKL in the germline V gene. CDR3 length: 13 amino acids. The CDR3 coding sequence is TGCGCCAGCAGCCCTGGGAGGGGAGACGAGCAGTACTTC. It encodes CASSPGRGDEQYF.

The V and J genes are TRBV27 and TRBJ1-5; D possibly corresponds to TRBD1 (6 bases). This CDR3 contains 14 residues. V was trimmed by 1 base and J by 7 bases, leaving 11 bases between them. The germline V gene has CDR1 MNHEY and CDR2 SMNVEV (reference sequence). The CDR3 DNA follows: TGTGCCAGCAGTTTATGGGGGGGCGGGCAGCCCCAGCATTTT. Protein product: CASSLWGGGQPQHF.

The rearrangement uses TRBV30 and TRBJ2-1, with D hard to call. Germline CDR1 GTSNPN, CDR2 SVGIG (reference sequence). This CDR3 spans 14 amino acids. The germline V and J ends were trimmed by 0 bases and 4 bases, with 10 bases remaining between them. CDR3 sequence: CAWSVPDGYNEQFF. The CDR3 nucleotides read TGTGCCTGGAGTGTACCAGACGGGTACAATGAGCAGTTCTTC.